In its sample, the clone carrying this T cell receptor (beta chain) was seen a few times. PCR employed 60 Vbeta and 13 Jbeta primers. Sequencing used immunoSEQ multiplex PCR; TCRdb keeps in-frame clones, though not all of them. Among more than 95,000 clones, 75% to 85% were seen once, and the ten largest hold 2% to 2.5%. This record belongs to a study of cytomegalovirus exposure and HLA in healthy donors. The length of the CDR3 is 11 residues. The germline CDR1 and CDR2 sequences are MDHEN and SYDVKM. Trimming shortened V by 6 bases and J by 3 bases, and 6 bases separated the two germline ends. The V call is TRBV28, the J call TRBJ2-7; D is possibly TRBD2 (5 bases). This clonotype was sampled from a man aged 25-45 years in good health and CMV-seronegative. Sequenced: PBMCs. CDR3 nucleotides: TGTGCCAGCAGGGACTTCTACGAGCAGTACTTC. Translated, it gives CASRDFYEQYF.